Presented here are 30 T cell receptor beta chains from one specimen sequenced in a study of circulating CD8 cells and anti-PD-1 response in melanoma. From live CD3+CD8+TCRalphabeta+ cells, four PD-1 and/or TIGIT subsets were sorted. The QIAseq Immune Repertoire TCR panel built the libraries from around 15 ng of total RNA. TCRdb redid the calling of the reads with MiXCR, one entry per CDR3 protein. The table includes over a thousand distinct CDR3 sequences, approximately 8% detected once. The material was CD8+ T cells from PBMCs, obtained at baseline or after one month of anti-PD-1 therapy (not recorded which). These receptors were collected from a human donor with melanoma.

By share of the sample, this clonotype is large. The chain recombines TRBV20-1 with TRBJ2-1, with TRBD2 matching over 15 bases. The CDR3 is 15 amino acids. Germline V gene sequence: CDR1 DFQATT, CDR2 SNEGSKA (reference sequence). The ends lost 3 bases at V and 9 bases at J; junction bases unmatched: 6. The CDR3 here is CSARDGLAGGTEQFF. In nucleotides, the CDR3 is TGCAGTGCTAGGGACGGACTAGCGGGGGGGACTGAGCAGTTCTTC.

Judged by abundance, this clonotype is medium-sized (0.01 to 0.1%). J is TRBJ2-3 and V is TRBV28; no clear D gene. The DNA matches TRBJ1-5 better at its end, which makes the J call doubtful. Germline values: CDR1 MDHEN, CDR2 SYDVKM. CDR3 length: 17 amino acids. The CDR3 sequence is CASSLSVPGFPSDTQHF. CDR3 DNA: TGTGCCAGCAGTTTAAGCGTGCCGGGGTTCCCCTCAGATACGCAGCATTTT.

This clonotype was seen a few times. V is TRBV28 and J is TRBJ2-7, with 10 bases identical to TRBD2. The trim removed 5 bases at V and 3 bases at J, leaving 4 bases unmatched. The CDR3 contains 14 residues. From germline, CDR1 is MDHEN and CDR2 SYDVKM. The CDR3 DNA reads as TGTGCCAGCAGTCCCGGGACTAGCGTCTACGAGCAGTACTTC. This encodes CASSPGTSVYEQYF.

Relative to its sample, this clonotype is medium-sized. The gene calls are TRBV25-1 and TRBJ1-1; possibly TRBD1 for D (5 bases). Trimming pared 6 bases from V and 3 bases from J, leaving 11 bases between. The germline V gene has CDR1 MGHDK and CDR2 SYGVNS. The CDR3 length is 13 residues. The CDR3 here is CASRDTGDTEAFF. CDR3 in DNA: TGTGCCAGCAGGGACACAGGCGACACTGAAGCTTTCTTT. Full variable domain (remainder filled in from reference TRBV25-1 and TRBJ1-1): EADIYQTPRYLVIGTGKKITLECSQTMGHDKMYWYQQDPGMELHLIHYSYGVNSTEKGDLSSESTVSRIRTEHFPLTLESARPSHTSQYLCASRDTGDTEAFFGQGTRLTVV.

This clonotype is medium-sized. The V gene is TRBV18, the J gene TRBJ2-5; TRBD2 might be the D (5 bases). This CDR3 region has 14 residues. Germline V lookup: CDR1 KGHSH, CDR2 LQKENI. Trimming cost V 3 bases and J 5 bases, with 13 bases left between them. This chain's CDR3 is CASSPLRGSETQYF. The CDR3, as DNA: TGTGCCAGCTCACCCCTCCGGGGATCGGAGACCCAGTACTTC.

This clonotype is labeled as medium-sized (0.01 to 0.1%). The chain links TRBV19 to TRBJ1-1; D gene ambiguous. V shed 7 bases and J shed 1 base, with 13 bases lying between them. This CDR3 contains 14 residues. Germline CDR1 is LNHDA and CDR2 is SQIVND (reference sequence). CDR3 sequence (DNA): TGTGCCAGTATCAGAGCCCCAGGGAACACTGAAGCTTTCTTT. This encodes CASIRAPGNTEAFF.

This clonotype is labeled medium-sized. V is TRBV20-1 and J is TRBJ2-7; D is possibly TRBD2 (6 bases). CDR3 size: 14 residues. V was clipped by 2 bases and J by 3 bases, with 14 bases between them. CDR1 DFQATT and CDR2 SNEGSKA come from the germline V gene (reference sequence). The CDR3 DNA reads TGCAGTGCTAGATTGGGACTCGATTACTACGAGCAGTACTTC. As protein: CSARLGLDYYEQYF.

Sample share makes this clonotype medium-sized (0.01 to 0.1%). The CDR3 region is CASRQPESYNEQFF. DNA of the CDR3: TGTGCCAGCAGACAGCCAGAGAGTTACAATGAGCAGTTCTTC. The rearrangement links TRBV28 to TRBJ2-1; D unresolved. Germline V gene data show CDR1 as MDHEN and CDR2 as SYDVKM. The CDR3 covers 14 residues. V lost 6 bases to trimming and J lost 4 bases, with 13 bases between them. Full variable domain (missing parts from reference TRBV28 and TRBJ2-1): DVKVTQSSRYLVKRTGEKVFLECVQDMDHENMFWYRQDPGLGLRLIYFSYDVKMKEKGDIPEGYSVSREKKERFSLILESASTNQTSMYLCASRQPESYNEQFFGPGTRLTVL.

This clonotype counts as medium-sized. The chain employs TRBV19 and TRBJ2-7; TRBD1 might be the D (6 bases). The CDR3 runs to 14 residues. The ends were cut back, 2 bases at V and 3 bases at J, with 11 bases in the middle. CDR1 and CDR2 (germline): LNHDA, SQIVND (reference sequence). Here the CDR3 DNA reads TGTGCCAGTAGTATAATAGGGGGAAGCTACGAGCAGTACTTC. Its protein is CASSIIGGSYEQYF.

In this sample, this clonotype is large. This chain connects TRBV19 to TRBJ1-1; D remains ambiguous. The CDR3 runs to 14 residues. Trimming took 5 bases from V and 2 from J, leaving 12 bases between them. In germline, CDR1 is LNHDA, CDR2 SQIVND (reference sequence). The CDR3 is CASSDSDLNTEAFF. The CDR3 DNA sequence: TGTGCCAGTAGTGACTCAGACCTAAACACTGAAGCTTTCTTT.

This clonotype is labeled as medium-sized (0.01 to 0.1%). The gene calls are TRBV4-2 and TRBJ1-1; D might be TRBD1 (6 bases). Trimming shortened V by 6 bases and J by 7 bases, and 12 bases separated the two germline ends. CDR1 and CDR2 (germline): LGHNA, YNFKEQ. CDR3 size: 12 residues. The CDR3: CASSTTGFEAFF. CDR3 bases: TGTGCCAGCAGTACTACAGGGTTTGAAGCTTTCTTT.

This clonotype ranks as large. The chain uses TRBV28 and TRBJ2-5, with TRBD2 as a possible D gene (5 bases). Deletions cut 4 bases from V and 0 bases from J, with 18 bases between. The CDR3 contains 17 residues. In germline, CDR1 is MDHEN, CDR2 SYDVKM. For the CDR3, the DNA is TGTGCCAGCAGTTCCAAAGGCGGAGCGGTGTACCAAGAGACCCAGTACTTC. Amino acids: CASSSKGGAVYQETQYF.

This clonotype is large (0.1 to 1%) in the sample. The chain is built from TRBV6-2 or TRBV6-3 and TRBJ2-6; either TRBD1 or TRBD2 may supply D (5 bases each). The CDR3 has 15 residues. Trimming took off 6 bases at V and 4 bases at J, with 13 bases between the two ends. Germline CDR1 reads MNHEY; CDR2 reads SVGEGT. The chain's CDR3 is CASSPQGEGANVLTF. DNA for the CDR3: TGTGCCAGCAGCCCCCAGGGAGAAGGGGCCAACGTCCTGACTTTC.

This clonotype is large in the sample. V is TRBV9 and J is TRBJ2-7, with D tentatively TRBD1 or TRBD2 (5 bases each). Trimming removed 0 bases at V and 6 bases at J, with 16 bases between. Germline V gives CDR1 SGDLS, CDR2 YYNGEE. This CDR3 comprises 15 residues. The CDR3 spells CASSVGASGTGEQYF. The CDR3 region has the DNA TGTGCCAGCAGCGTAGGCGCCTCGGGGACGGGCGAGCAGTACTTC.

By share, this clonotype ranks as large. This chain uses TRBV2 with TRBJ2-2; D is perhaps TRBD2 (6 bases). Per the germline V gene, CDR1 is SNHLY and CDR2 is FYNNEI. Between the trimmed V and J ends, which lost 2 bases and 5 bases, there was a span of 12 bases. The CDR3 sequence is 15 residues long. CDR3 sequence: CASSENGRGTGELFF. The CDR3 DNA reads TGTGCCAGCAGTGAAAACGGGAGAGGAACCGGGGAGCTGTTTTTT.

By share, this clonotype ranks as medium-sized. The chain joins TRBV27 to TRBJ2-3; 11 nucleotides align to TRBD2. Germline V gene lookup returns CDR1 MNHEY and CDR2 SMNVEV (reference sequence). The CDR3 loop spans 18 amino acids. V lost 3 bases, J lost 3 bases, and 11 bases stayed unmatched. CDR3 in amino acids: CASSFRSSGGAETDTQYF. The CDR3, as DNA: TGTGCCAGCAGTTTTAGGAGTAGCGGGGGGGCGGAGACAGATACGCAGTATTTT.

By share, this clonotype counts as large. J is TRBJ1-1 and V is TRBV25-1; 7 nucleotides agree with TRBD1. Unmatched junction bases numbered 5, after V lost 4 bases and J lost 6 bases. Germline V gene sequence: CDR1 MGHDK, CDR2 SYGVNS. The CDR3 covers 13 residues. The CDR3 protein is CASSVGGRAEAFF. DNA of the CDR3: TGTGCCAGCAGTGTAGGGGGCAGAGCTGAAGCTTTCTTT. Full variable domain (outside the CDR3, taken from reference TRBV25-1 and TRBJ1-1): EADIYQTPRYLVIGTGKKITLECSQTMGHDKMYWYQQDPGMELHLIHYSYGVNSTEKGDLSSESTVSRIRTEHFPLTLESARPSHTSQYLCASSVGGRAEAFFGQGTRLTVV.

Sample share makes this clonotype large. The chain is built from TRBV28 and TRBJ2-1; D unresolved. CDR3 size: 14 residues. Germline loops: CDR1 MDHEN, CDR2 SYDVKM. The V end was cut by 6 bases, the J end by 4 bases, with 13 bases between. The CDR3 is CASSLYARYNEQFF. The CDR3 coding sequence is TGTGCCAGCAGCCTTTACGCGAGATACAATGAGCAGTTCTTC.

Judged by abundance, this clonotype is medium-sized. The chain employs TRBV28 and TRBJ1-6; no reliable D call. This CDR3 has 14 residues. The V gene's germline CDR1 is MDHEN and CDR2 SYDVKM. Between the trimmed V and J ends, which lost 9 bases and 11 bases, there was a span of 20 bases. The CDR3 reads CASGFRAQSTPLHF. The CDR3 DNA reads as TGTGCCAGTGGGTTCCGGGCTCAAAGTACACCCCTCCACTTT.

In its sample, this clonotype was seen a few times. This chain uses TRBV13 with TRBJ2-7; D ambiguous. The CDR3 totals 15 residues. Germline-derived CDR1 and CDR2 are PRHDT and FYEKMQ (reference sequence). Trimming removed 1 base at V and 0 bases at J, with 10 bases between. CDR3 protein: CASSLEDLSSYEQYF. The CDR3 DNA sequence: TGTGCCAGCAGCTTAGAGGACCTGAGCTCCTACGAGCAGTACTTC.

This clonotype was observed a handful of times. A read error is possible here, since a much larger clone lies one base away. V is TRBV19 and J is TRBJ2-7; a possible D gene is TRBD1 (6 bases). V lost 5 bases and J lost 0, with 11 bases in between. The CDR3 runs to 14 residues. In germline, CDR1 is LNHDA, CDR2 SQIVND (reference sequence). The CDR3 DNA sequence: TGTGCCAGTAGTTCGATAGGGGGCTCCTACGAGCAGTACTTC. Residues: CASSSIGGSYEQYF.

This clonotype rates as medium-sized (0.01 to 0.1%). This chain uses TRBV7-3 with TRBJ2-7; D is ambiguous. V was clipped by 3 bases and J by 3 bases, with 6 bases between them. CDR1 is SGHTA, CDR2 FQGTGA, per germline. The CDR3 extends over 12 amino acids. CDR3 DNA: TGTGCCAGCAGCTTCGACGGCTACGAGCAGTACTTC. Protein product: CASSFDGYEQYF.

With regard to this clonotype: This could be a read error, since a much larger clone is one nucleotide away. The chain links TRBV28 to TRBJ1-1; 9 positions match TRBD1. Looked up from germline, CDR1 is MDHEN and CDR2 is SYDVKM. The CDR3 covers 14 residues. The CDR3 loop reads CASSGDREWTEASF. Written as DNA, the CDR3 is TGTGCCAGCAGTGGGGACAGGGAGTGGACTGAAGCTTCCTTT. The full variable domain, completed using reference TRBV28 and TRBJ1-1, is DVKVTQSSRYLVKRTGEKVFLECVQDMDHENMFWYRQDPGLGLRLIYFSYDVKMKEKGDIPEGYSVSREKKERFSLILESASTNQTSMYLCASSGDREWTEASFGQGTRLTVV.

This clonotype rates as medium-sized (0.01 to 0.1%). This chain connects TRBV7-2 to TRBJ1-6; D gene unclear. The CDR3 covers 14 residues. Germline-derived CDR1 and CDR2 are SGHTA and FQGNSA. V dropped 2 bases and J dropped 10 bases, with 12 bases sitting between them. CDR3 protein: CASSLRGLLSPLHF. CDR3 coding DNA: TGTGCCAGCAGCTTAAGAGGCCTCCTCTCACCCCTCCACTTT.

This clonotype is labeled medium-sized. The V gene is TRBV19, the J gene TRBJ2-1, with D possibly TRBD2 on 6 matching bases. CDR3 size: 17 residues. CDR1 is LNHDA, CDR2 SQIVND, per germline (reference sequence). V was cut by 6 bases and J by 9 bases, with 27 bases left in between. CDR3 DNA sequence: TGTGCCAGTAGGCCGAGACTAGGGCGGGCACCCAATCTTGAGCAGTTCTTC. It specifies CASRPRLGRAPNLEQFF.

A word on this clonotype: A read error may explain this, as a much larger clone is one base away. The chain carries TRBV20-1 and TRBJ2-7, with TRBD1 matching 8 bases. This CDR3 contains 16 residues. From germline, CDR1 is DFQATT and CDR2 SNEGSKA (reference sequence). Trimming removed 3 bases from V and 3 bases from J; junction bases left unmatched: 13. CDR3 nucleotides: TGCAGTGCTAGGCCGGACAGGGCCTTCTCTCTCTACGAGCAGTACTTC. Protein sequence: CSARPDRAFSLYEQYF.

Notes on this clonotype: A much larger clone is a single base away; this may be a read error. This chain links TRBV19 with TRBJ2-3, with 11 positions matching TRBD2. Per germline, CDR1 LNHDA and CDR2 SQIVND (reference sequence). V trimming: 10 bases; J trimming: 8 bases; junction bases outside the gene matches: 8. The CDR3 is 13 residues long. CDR3 sequence reads: CATSGTSGGTQYF. CDR3 coding DNA: TGTGCCACCTCCGGGACTAGCGGAGGTACGCAGTATTTT.

In its sample, this clonotype ranks as medium-sized. CDR3 coding DNA: TGTGCCAGCAGTTTATCGGTCTCCTACGAGCAGTACTTC. Protein product: CASSLSVSYEQYF. V gene TRBV27 combines with J gene TRBJ2-7; D is ambiguous. V lost 0 bases and J lost 0, with 3 bases in between. CDR3 length equals 13 residues. Looked up from germline, CDR1 is MNHEY and CDR2 is SMNVEV (reference sequence).

By its share, this clonotype is medium-sized. CDR3 bases: TGTGCCAGCAGTTTAGTGACAGGGAACACCGGGGAGCTGTTTTTT. It translates to CASSLVTGNTGELFF. This chain uses TRBV27 with TRBJ2-2; TRBD1 is a possible D gene (6 bases). Per the germline V gene, CDR1 is MNHEY and CDR2 is SMNVEV (reference sequence). The ends were cut back, 2 bases at V and 1 base at J, with 8 bases in the middle. The CDR3 runs to 15 residues.

Sample share makes this clonotype medium-sized. This chain connects TRBV24-1 to TRBJ2-7; no definite D call. The V end was cut by 1 base, the J end by 6 bases, with 6 bases between. This CDR3 contains 12 residues. CDR1 and CDR2 (germline): KGHDR, SFDVKD. The CDR3: CATSDLKGEQYF. CDR3 in DNA: TGTGCCACCAGTGATTTAAAGGGCGAGCAGTACTTC.